This is a list of T cell receptor beta chains from one sample in a study of T cell responses to AZD1222 COVID-19 vaccine. The repertoire was sequenced with immunoSEQ multiplex PCR; TCRdb's copy has only in-frame clones and lacks some. The repertoire holds over 90,000 clones, 90% seen once, with about 5% in the top ten. Sequenced here: peripheral blood, sampled on day 0 of AZD1222 vaccination. These receptors came from an adult in good health. Each CDR3 is given without its conserved first and last residue.

V	J	CDR3
TRBV19	TRBJ2-7	ASSKGLAHEQY
TRBV29-1	TRBJ1-1	SVRQVLRNTEAF
TRBV4-2	TRBJ2-2	ASSLKAGSNTGELF
TRBV30	TRBJ1-1	AWSVTGGQITEAF
TRBV27	TRBJ1-1	ASSLVPWGNTEAF
TRBV6-5	TRBJ2-5	ASSLPILVGETQY
TRBV4-3	TRBJ2-2	ASSPTGGKKELF
TRBV4-1	TRBJ2-7	ASSQDPGITYEQY
TRBV6-5	TRBJ1-6	ASSFTGNSPLH
TRBV11-2	TRBJ2-2	ASSPRAVSDGELF
TRBV3-1/TRBV3-2	TRBJ2-2	ASSKDSTGDTGELF
TRBV2	TRBJ1-4	ASTRQGRNEKLF
TRBV28	TRBJ1-1	ASSLLQTEAF
TRBV28	TRBJ1-5	ASTPGGSNQPQH
TRBV2	TRBJ2-1	ASSVAAYNEQF
TRBV27	TRBJ2-1	ASSHWGGRSYNEQF
TRBV12-5	TRBJ2-7	ASGLTRLAGGHEQY
TRBV19	TRBJ1-1	ASSDFRDRGPGSTEAF
TRBV7-9	TRBJ2-2	ASSSGQGATGELF
TRBV12-3/TRBV12-4	TRBJ1-4	ASSGTGNEKLF
TRBV24-1	TRBJ1-5	ATSDISKTAKYSNQPQH
TRBV2	TRBJ2-7	ASSPFATGTGSSEQY
TRBV15	TRBJ1-5	ATSRDLGEGNQPQH
TRBV6-5	TRBJ1-2	ASSLAGGGGYT
TRBV2	TRBJ1-4	ASRQTGLGTNEKLF
TRBV6-5	TRBJ2-5	ASMAAETQY
TRBV10-3	TRBJ1-1	AISQPGTEAF
TRBV5-1	TRBJ1-1	ASSPPGADTEAF
TRBV5-1	TRBJ2-5	ASSTGNQETQY